The 23 T cell receptor beta chains in this list originate from one sample, sequenced in a study of T cell responses to AZD1222 COVID-19 vaccine. TCRdb keeps only in-frame clones here, not all; method: immunoSEQ multiplex PCR. The sample carries some 200,000 clones, roughly 90% recorded once. This sample comprised peripheral blood, obtained on day 0 of AZD1222 vaccination. Every receptor here comes from an adult in good health.

V usage is TRBV5-1 and J usage is TRBJ2-3, with D perhaps TRBD1 (5 bases). The CDR3 sequence is 14 residues long. The V gene lost 3 bases and the J gene lost 2 bases, with 10 bases spanning the gap. Germline V gene lookup returns CDR1 SGHRS and CDR2 YFSETQ. Here the CDR3 DNA reads TGCGCCAGCAGCTGGGGCGCGAACACAGATACGCAGTATTTT. It is translated as CASSWGANTDTQYF.

The genes are TRBV5-1 and TRBJ1-4; D is unresolved. Trimming left V 0 bases short and J 3 bases short, with 15 bases between. Germline V gene lookup returns CDR1 SGHRS and CDR2 YFSETQ. The CDR3 consists of 17 residues. The CDR3 reads CASSLDYGRRANEKLFF. CDR3 bases: TGCGCCAGCAGCTTGGATTATGGTCGAAGGGCTAATGAAAAACTGTTTTTT.

The DNA for the CDR3 is TGTGCCAGTAGTCCCCGGGACAGGTTTACAGATACGCAGTATTTT. Translation gives CASSPRDRFTDTQYF. V gene TRBV19 combines with J gene TRBJ2-3, with 8 bases fitting TRBD1. The germline CDR1 and CDR2 sequences are LNHDA and SQIVND (reference sequence). The CDR3 has 15 residues. V lost 5 bases and J lost 3; bases outside the gene matches: 7.

The J gene is TRBJ2-7, the V gene TRBV7-9, with 10 bases matching TRBD1. V lost 5 bases to trimming and J lost 0 bases; unmatched junction nucleotides: 7. Per germline, CDR1 SEHNR and CDR2 FQNEAQ (reference sequence). This CDR3 region has 16 residues. CDR3 in amino acids: CASSHPRDRGSYEQYF. DNA of the CDR3: TGTGCCAGCAGCCATCCCCGGGACAGGGGCTCCTACGAGCAGTACTTC.

The chain recombines TRBV5-1 with TRBJ2-3; 9 bases are a match to TRBD1. The CDR3 sequence is 19 residues long. Germline V CDR1 and CDR2: SGHRS, YFSETQ. V was clipped by 1 base and J by 4 bases; unmatched bases: 16. CDR3 nucleotides: TGCGCCAGCAGCTTGCCGCGGCGGACAGGGGTATTTGTAGCAGATACGCAGTATTTT. It codes for CASSLPRRTGVFVADTQYF. Based on the CDR3 plus reference TRBV5-1 and TRBJ2-3, the full variable domain is KAGVTQTPRYLIKTRGQQVTLSCSPISGHRSVSWYQQTPGQGLQFLFEYFSETQRNKGNFPGRFSGRQFSNSRSEMNVSTLELGDSALYLCASSLPRRTGVFVADTQYFGPGTRLTVL.

The J gene is TRBJ2-7, the V gene TRBV5-4; no reliable D call. Germline assignment: CDR1 SGHNT and CDR2 YYREEE (reference sequence). This CDR3 region has 12 residues. V lost 0 bases and J lost 6, with 7 bases in between. CDR3 DNA sequence: TGTGCCAGCAGCTTGGCTGCGCGCGAGCAGTACTTC. This gives the protein CASSLAAREQYF.

This clone was picked up one time. V is TRBV27 and J is TRBJ2-7; 7 bases are shared with TRBD1. This CDR3 is built from 15 residues. The trim removed 2 bases at V and 3 bases at J, leaving 7 bases unmatched. Looked up from germline, CDR1 is MNHEY and CDR2 is SMNVEV (reference sequence). CDR3 in DNA: TGTGCCAGCAGTTTAGGCAGGGGGTGGATCTACGAGCAGTACTTC. This codes for CASSLGRGWIYEQYF.

The V call is TRBV7-9, the J call TRBJ2-7; a weak D match, TRBD1 (5 bases). CDR1 and CDR2 from the germline V gene are SEHNR and FQNEAQ (reference sequence). V was shortened by 1 base and J by 0 bases, with 19 bases between the two germline ends. The CDR3 consists of 18 residues. In DNA, the CDR3 is TGTGCCAGCAGCTTAGGGGGCCTTTTCTCCAGGAGCTCCTACGAGCAGTACTTC. Translating gives CASSLGGLFSRSSYEQYF.

V is TRBV6-1 and J is TRBJ1-1, with D unresolved. The germline V gene encodes CDR1 MNHNS and CDR2 SASEGT. The CDR3 spans 13 residues. The ends were cut back, 3 bases at V and 4 bases at J, with 9 bases in the middle. The CDR3 region has the DNA TGTGCCAGCAGTGACGTTGGATCCACTGAAGCTTTCTTT. Its translation: CASSDVGSTEAFF.

The rearrangement links TRBV9 to TRBJ2-3, with D possibly being TRBD2 (6 bases). Trimming cost V 2 bases and J 5 bases, with 12 bases left between them. This CDR3 spans 14 amino acids. Germline CDR1 SGDLS, CDR2 YYNGEE. This CDR3 reads CASSVRRGVDTQYF. DNA for the CDR3: TGTGCCAGCAGCGTTAGGAGGGGCGTAGATACGCAGTATTTT.

This clone has only one observation. The rearrangement links TRBV7-2 to TRBJ1-1; 12 bases match TRBD1. Trimming at V came to 1 base and at J to 3 bases, leaving 6 bases not matched to a gene. The CDR3 is 17 residues long. Germline V gene sequence: CDR1 SGHTA, CDR2 FQGNSA. The DNA of the CDR3 is TGTGCCAGCAGCTTAGGGGACAGGGGGCGTAGGGACACTGAAGCTTTCTTT. Its protein is CASSLGDRGRRDTEAFF.

The gene calls are TRBV6-5 and TRBJ1-3, with D perhaps matching TRBD1 (5 bases). Germline CDR1 MNHEY, CDR2 SVGAGI. The CDR3 runs 14 residues. With 8 bases removed from V and 3 bases from J, the gap between germline ends came to 14 bases. The DNA of the CDR3 is TGTGCCAGCGGAAATCAGGGTAGTGGAAACACCATATATTTT. The encoded protein is CASGNQGSGNTIYF.

CDR3: CASSEALRDTARFF. CDR3 DNA sequence: TGTGCCAGCAGTGAAGCGCTTCGGGATACTGCGCGGTTCTTC. The J gene is TRBJ2-1, the V gene TRBV2; D possibly corresponds to TRBD2 (5 bases). The germline V gene has CDR1 SNHLY and CDR2 FYNNEI. CDR3 length: 14 amino acids. The germline V and J ends were trimmed by 0 bases and 15 bases, with 18 bases remaining between them.

This clone appeared a single time. The chain carries TRBV21-1 and TRBJ2-7; the table's D call, TRBD1, was not checked against the DNA. TRBV21-1 is recorded as a pseudogene. The CDR3 sequence is 16 residues long. Here the CDR3 DNA reads TGTGCCAGCAGCAAAGAGAGAACAGGCAGAGGCTACGAGCAGTACTTC. Encoded protein: CASSKERTGRGYEQYF.

This clone was seen only once. The chain joins TRBV5-1 to TRBJ1-5; perhaps TRBD1 as D (5 bases). Germline V CDR1 and CDR2: SGHRS, YFSETQ. The CDR3 is 15 residues long. With 0 bases removed from V and 2 bases from J, the gap between germline ends came to 9 bases. The CDR3 nucleotides are TGCGCCAGCAGCTTGGGGTGGGACGGCAATCAGCCCCAGCATTTT. Protein product: CASSLGWDGNQPQHF.

V and J are TRBV29-1 and TRBJ2-7; 10 bases line up with TRBD2. The CDR3 runs to 13 residues. Germline lookup yields CDR1 SQVTM and CDR2 ANQGSEA. Trimming at V came to 8 bases and at J to 3 bases, leaving 7 bases not matched to a gene. CDR3 DNA sequence: TGCAGCCCAACTAGCGGGACCCTCTACGAGCAGTACTTC. It encodes CSPTSGTLYEQYF.

The V and J genes are TRBV9 and TRBJ2-2, with 10 bases lining up with TRBD1. The germline CDR1 and CDR2 sequences are SGDLS and YYNGEE. With V trimmed by 5 bases and J by 3 bases, 1 base remained unmatched. The CDR3 contains 14 residues. DNA for the CDR3: TGTGCCAGCAGTGGGACAGGGGACACCGGGGAGCTGTTTTTT. This codes for CASSGTGDTGELFF.

The chain combines TRBV6-5 with TRBJ2-7, with 13 bases lining up with TRBD2. The V and J ends lost 5 bases and 10 bases, in that order; junction bases with no gene match: 5. This CDR3 contains 13 residues. Germline CDR1 and CDR2: MNHEY and SVGAGI. The CDR3 sequence is CASSSGLAGAQYF. The CDR3 coding sequence is TGTGCCAGCAGTAGTGGACTAGCGGGAGCACAGTACTTC.

The CDR3 DNA follows: TGTGCCAGCAGCTTAGATCCCGGAAACACCATATATTTT. It specifies CASSLDPGNTIYF. V gene TRBV11-2 combines with J gene TRBJ1-3; D ambiguous. Trimming cost V 0 bases and J 4 bases, with 4 bases left between them. This CDR3 is built from 13 residues. Germline CDR1 is SGHAT and CDR2 is FQNNGV.

The CDR3 DNA is TGTGCCAGCACCTGGGGGGCAGGGGTTGGCTACACCTTC. This gives the protein CASTWGAGVGYTF. The gene calls are TRBV12-3 or TRBV12-4 and TRBJ1-2; perhaps TRBD1 as D (6 bases). The V end lost 7 bases, the J end lost 7 bases, and 16 bases lay between the germline ends. The CDR3 loop spans 13 amino acids.

This clone was seen once. A read error may account for a junction end that differs from germline. This chain connects TRBV7-9 to TRBJ2-3; D possibly corresponds to TRBD2 (6 bases). Germline V lookup: CDR1 SEHNR, CDR2 FQNEAQ (reference sequence). This CDR3 spans 14 amino acids. The CDR3, as DNA: TGTGCCAGCAGCTTCACGGGAGTTTCCGTGACACCTGATTTT. It specifies CASSFTGVSVTPDF.

This clone was picked up one time. The chain uses TRBV19 and TRBJ1-1; D is perhaps TRBD1 (5 bases). The CDR3 contains 16 residues. V dropped 3 bases and J dropped 0 bases, with 14 bases sitting between them. Germline loops: CDR1 LNHDA, CDR2 SQIVND (reference sequence). As DNA, the CDR3 is TGTGCCAGTAGTATTAGGGGAGCTGGACTGAACACTGAAGCTTTCTTT. Translation: CASSIRGAGLNTEAFF. Based on the CDR3 plus reference TRBV19 and TRBJ1-1, the full variable domain is DGGITQSPKYLFRKEGQNVTLSCEQNLNHDAMYWYRQDPGQGLRLIYYSQIVNDFQKGDIAEGYSVSREKKESFPLTVTSAQKNPTAFYLCASSIRGAGLNTEAFFGQGTRLTVV.

The chain recombines TRBV6-4 with TRBJ2-3; 8 bases line up with TRBD2. Looked up from germline, CDR1 is MRHNA and CDR2 is SNTAGT. V shed 3 bases and J 5 bases; nucleotides not matched to a gene: 4. The CDR3 is made up of 14 amino acids. This CDR3 reads CASSEYGGEDTQYF. The CDR3, as DNA: TGTGCCAGCAGTGAGTACGGGGGGGAAGATACGCAGTATTTT.